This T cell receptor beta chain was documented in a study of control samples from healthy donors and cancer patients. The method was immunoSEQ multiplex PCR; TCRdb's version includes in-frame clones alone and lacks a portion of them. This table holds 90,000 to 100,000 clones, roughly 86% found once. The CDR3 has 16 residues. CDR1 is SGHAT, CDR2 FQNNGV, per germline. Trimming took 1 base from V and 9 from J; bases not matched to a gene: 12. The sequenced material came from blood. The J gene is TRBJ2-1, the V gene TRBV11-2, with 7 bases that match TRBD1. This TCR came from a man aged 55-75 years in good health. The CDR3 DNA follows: TGTGCCAGCAGCTTAGTCCTTGGACAGGTCCGGACTGAGCAGTTCTTC. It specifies CASSLVLGQVRTEQFF. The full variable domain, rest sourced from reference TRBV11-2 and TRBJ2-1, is EAGVAQSPRYKIIEKRQSVAFWCNPISGHATLYWYQQILGQGPKLLIQFQNNGVVDDSQLPKDRFSAERLKGVDSTLKIQPAKLEDSAVYLCASSLVLGQVRTEQFFGPGTRLTVL.